Below are 24 T cell receptor beta chains sequenced from a single sample in a study of shared clonotypes between healthy human individuals. Repertoires were generated with immunoSEQ multiplex PCR, while TCRdb's copy carries only in-frame clones and drops some. Among approximately 2.5 million clones listed, more than 90% were seen once. The sequencing input was naive CD4+ T cells sorted from blood. Subset described: CD45RA+ positively selected. The receptors shown here come from a young man in good health.

This clone was counted only a few times. The chain is built from TRBV9 and TRBJ1-1; 9 bases match TRBD1. Germline V gives CDR1 SGDLS, CDR2 YYNGEE. This CDR3 contains 17 residues. J gave up 3 bases and V 4 bases, and 13 bases lay outside the gene matches. This CDR3 reads CASSLGTGRITDTEAFF. CDR3 DNA: TGTGCCAGCAGCCTAGGGACAGGGAGGATCACGGACACTGAAGCTTTCTTT.

This sequence joins TRBV4-1 and TRBJ2-2, with 11 nucleotides matching TRBD2. The germline gives CDR1 MGHRA, CDR2 YSYEKL. The CDR3 consists of 15 residues. The V segment lost 4 bases and the J segment 4 bases; nucleotides outside the gene matches: 2. The DNA of the CDR3 is TGCGCCAGCAGCCGGACTAGCGGGTTCACCGGGGAGCTGTTTTTT. Residues: CASSRTSGFTGELFF.

The rearrangement uses TRBV5-1 and TRBJ1-6; weak D call: TRBD1 (6 bases). Germline V gene data show CDR1 as SGHRS and CDR2 as YFSETQ. V was trimmed by 0 bases and J by 7 bases, leaving 20 bases between them. The CDR3 covers 18 residues. CDR3 coding DNA: TGCGCCAGCAGCTTGGGCCCTGCCAGGGGTCCTCTGAATTCACCCCTCCACTTT. The encoded protein is CASSLGPARGPLNSPLHF.

Here the CDR3 reads CARQKTGADTQYF. In DNA, the CDR3 is TGTGCCAGACAAAAAACGGGCGCAGATACGCAGTATTTT. The chain carries TRBV21-1 and TRBJ2-3. TRBV21-1 is given as a pseudogene. The CDR3 has 13 residues.

This rearrangement joins TRBV5-1 to TRBJ2-7; 14 nucleotides align to TRBD2. V shed 0 bases and J 3 bases; nucleotides not matched to a gene: 5. CDR1 is SGHRS and CDR2 is YFSETQ in the germline V gene. The CDR3 length is 17 residues. In DNA, the CDR3 is TGCGCCAGCAGCTTGGGGGGGACTAGCGGGAGTATCTACGAGCAGTACTTC. Amino acid sequence: CASSLGGTSGSIYEQYF.

The V call is TRBV5-1, the J call TRBJ1-1; D is uncertain. Deletions cut 4 bases from V and 7 bases from J, with 23 bases between. The CDR3 length is 16 residues. Per the germline V gene, CDR1 is SGHRS and CDR2 is YFSETQ. The CDR3 region is CASSGRSNYGPGEAFF. CDR3 sequence (DNA): TGCGCCAGCAGCGGGCGTTCAAATTACGGGCCGGGTGAAGCTTTCTTT.

In its sample, this clone was seen once. The rearrangement links TRBV9 to TRBJ1-4, with D tentatively TRBD1 (5 bases). CDR1 is SGDLS and CDR2 is YYNGEE in the germline V gene. V lost 3 bases, J lost 8 bases, and 11 bases lay in between. This CDR3 has 13 residues. Written as DNA, the CDR3 is TGTGCCAGCAGCGCCAGGGTTGGCGAAAAACTGTTTTTT. Its translation is CASSARVGEKLFF.

The chain has TRBV10-3 and TRBJ2-7; D may be TRBD1 (5 bases). This CDR3 is 15 amino acids long. V was cut by 0 bases and J by 7 bases, with 16 bases left in between. CDR1 and CDR2 from the germline V gene are ENHRY and SYGVKD. CDR3 protein: CAISESGNGAGEQYF. CDR3 DNA: TGTGCCATCAGTGAGTCTGGTAATGGGGCCGGGGAGCAGTACTTC.

The gene calls are TRBV10-3 and TRBJ2-5; 8 bases are a match to TRBD1. The CDR3 length is 14 residues. V was clipped by 3 bases and J by 4 bases; unmatched bases: 4. The germline V gene encodes CDR1 ENHRY and CDR2 SYGVKD. CDR3 protein: CAISDLQGAETQYF. CDR3 bases: TGTGCCATCAGTGACCTCCAGGGGGCAGAGACCCAGTACTTC.

The count of this clone is one. The rearrangement links TRBV10-2 to TRBJ2-1; 8 bases are a match to TRBD2. This CDR3 region has 13 residues. V shed 0 bases, J shed 15 bases, and the junction held 7 bases outside the gene matches. Germline V lookup: CDR1 WSHSY, CDR2 SAAADI. CDR3 residues: CASSESSVAGWFF. The CDR3, as DNA: TGCGCCAGCAGTGAGTCTTCGGTAGCGGGATGGTTCTTC.

The chain is built from TRBV5-6 and TRBJ1-6; D uncertain. The CDR3 covers 12 residues. V shed 5 bases and J shed 5 bases, with 5 bases lying between them. Per germline, CDR1 SGHDT and CDR2 YYEEEE. CDR3 region: CASSSDNSPLHF. The CDR3 DNA follows: TGTGCCAGCAGTTCCGATAATTCACCCCTCCACTTT.

Concerning this clone: This CDR3 is also generated by other DNA sequences in the sample. The chain employs TRBV7-2 and TRBJ2-1, with 9 bases fitting TRBD2. Germline CDR1 reads SGHTA; CDR2 reads FQGNSA. The V and J ends lost 3 bases and 9 bases, in that order; junction bases with no gene match: 3. This CDR3 contains 13 residues. CDR3 sequence (DNA): TGTGCCAGCAGCTTGGGACTAGCCGGTGAGCAGTTCTTC. Translating it yields CASSLGLAGEQFF.

The chain has TRBV18 and TRBJ1-1; maybe TRBD1 (5 bases). The CDR3 length is 11 residues. V gave up 5 bases and J gave up 11 bases, with 12 bases separating them. Germline assignment: CDR1 KGHSH and CDR2 LQKENI. CDR3 loop: CASSGGRLAFF. The CDR3 bases are TGTGCCAGCTCAGGGGGGAGGCTGGCTTTCTTT.

In its sample, this clone was seen once. The V call is TRBV4-3, the J call TRBJ2-5; 10 bases are a match to TRBD2. CDR3 size: 18 residues. The V gene end was trimmed by 0 bases and the J gene end by 2 bases; junction bases not matched to a gene: 9. Germline-derived CDR1 and CDR2 are LGHNA and YSLEER. CDR3: CASSQDVLAGVRQETQYF. The DNA of the CDR3 is TGCGCCAGCAGCCAAGACGTGCTAGCGGGAGTACGGCAAGAGACCCAGTACTTC.

The chain uses TRBV9 and TRBJ1-3, with D perhaps TRBD1 (5 bases). This CDR3 is built from 18 residues. Deletions cut 4 bases from V and 0 bases from J, with 20 bases between. Germline CDR1 and CDR2: SGDLS and YYNGEE. CDR3 residues: CASSPHSSGDLSGNTIYF. Written as DNA, the CDR3 is TGTGCCAGCAGCCCACATTCCTCCGGGGACCTCTCTGGAAACACCATATATTTT. Full variable domain (rest looked up from reference TRBV9 and TRBJ1-3): DSGVTQTPKHLITATGQRVTLRCSPRSGDLSVYWYQQSLDQGLQFLIQYYNGEERAKGNILERFSAQQFPDLHSELNLSSLELGDSALYFCASSPHSSGDLSGNTIYFGEGSWLTVV.

The chain recombines TRBV27 with TRBJ1-5; maybe TRBD1 (6 bases). The V end lost 7 bases, the J end lost 4 bases, and 23 bases lay between the germline ends. Germline V gives CDR1 MNHEY, CDR2 SMNVEV (reference sequence). The CDR3 runs 17 residues. The DNA for the CDR3 is TGTGCCAGCACTCCCCGGGGGGGCCCTACTCTAAATCAGCCCCAGCATTTT. Protein sequence: CASTPRGGPTLNQPQHF.

The chain carries TRBV29-1 and TRBJ1-2, with 9 bases aligning to TRBD1. Germline assignment: CDR1 SQVTM and CDR2 ANQGSEA. V dropped 4 bases and J dropped 5; count of bases not matched to a gene: 14. CDR3 length equals 16 residues. CDR3 loop: CSVGEHRGPTGYGYTF. The DNA of the CDR3 is TGCAGCGTTGGCGAGCACAGGGGGCCAACGGGGTATGGCTACACCTTC.

The gene calls are TRBV4-1 and TRBJ2-7; TRBD1 agrees at 9 bases. Germline CDR1 reads MGHRA; CDR2 reads YSYEKL. Trimming cost V 0 bases and J 7 bases; bases outside gene matches: 10. The CDR3 runs to 16 residues. CDR3 sequence (DNA): TGCGCCAGCAGCCAAGATTGGGACAGGGTCCCGCGGGAGCAGTACTTC. This encodes CASSQDWDRVPREQYF.

The genes are TRBV30 and TRBJ2-1, with a weak D call TRBD1 (5 bases). V dropped 0 bases and J dropped 0 bases, with 15 bases sitting between them. Germline V gene lookup returns CDR1 GTSNPN and CDR2 SVGIG (reference sequence). CDR3 size: 17 residues. Here the CDR3 DNA reads TGTGCCTGGAGTGTACGACCCGCAGGGTTCTCCTACAATGAGCAGTTCTTC. Protein product: CAWSVRPAGFSYNEQFF.

As for this clone: Other DNA variants within this sample encode the same CDR3. This sequence joins TRBV6-1 and TRBJ1-6; D gene unclear. V lost 2 bases and J 0 bases, leaving 8 bases between the germline ends. The CDR3 sequence is 16 residues long. Per germline, CDR1 MNHNS and CDR2 SASEGT. In DNA, the CDR3 is TGTGCCAGCAGTGAATTGGGGAGCTCCTATAATTCACCCCTCCACTTT. Residues: CASSELGSSYNSPLHF.

The chain is built from TRBV7-9 and TRBJ2-5, with D tentatively TRBD2 (7 bases). The CDR3 consists of 17 residues. Looked up from germline, CDR1 is SEHNR and CDR2 is FQNEAQ (reference sequence). With 5 bases removed from V and 5 bases from J, the gap between germline ends came to 24 bases. CDR3 region: CASSPPVGRGGRETQYF. The CDR3 nucleotides read TGTGCCAGCAGCCCTCCGGTTGGGAGGGGGGGACGGGAGACCCAGTACTTC.

This chain links TRBV18 with TRBJ2-7, with 12 bases matching TRBD1. In germline, CDR1 is KGHSH, CDR2 LQKENI. This CDR3 has 15 residues. After removal of 3 bases from V and 3 bases from J, the junction contained 3 bases not matched to a gene. CDR3 loop: CASSPGTGGFYEQYF. As DNA, the CDR3 is TGTGCCAGCTCACCGGGGACAGGGGGCTTCTACGAGCAGTACTTC.

In this sample, this clone turned up once. The gene calls are TRBV7-2 and TRBJ2-1, with 12 bases fitting TRBD2. This CDR3 comprises 17 residues. Germline assignment: CDR1 SGHTA and CDR2 FQGNSA. Unmatched junction bases numbered 4, after V lost 0 bases and J lost 4 bases. CDR3 protein: CASSLASSGRVYNEQFF. The CDR3 nucleotides are TGTGCCAGCAGCTTAGCGTCTAGCGGGAGGGTGTACAATGAGCAGTTCTTC.

V usage is TRBV4-1 and J usage is TRBJ2-4; possible D gene TRBD1, 5 bases. The CDR3 is 15 residues long. Germline CDR1 MGHRA, CDR2 YSYEKL. Trimming pared 6 bases from V and 2 bases from J, leaving 14 bases between. CDR3 amino acids: CASSLTGASKNIQYF. CDR3 in DNA: TGCGCCAGCAGTCTTACTGGGGCCTCCAAAAACATTCAGTACTTC.